The next 21 T cell receptor beta chains were all read from a single sample in a study of hypomethylating agent response in myelodysplastic syndrome. Generated by immunoSEQ multiplex PCR, the TCRdb table keeps only in-frame clones and is missing some. The sample holds over 3,000 clones, around 82% seen once. Sequenced here: bone marrow, sampled before or after starting hypomethylating agent treatment for myelodysplastic syndrome (not recorded which). These receptor sequences come from a human donor with myelodysplastic syndrome.

This sequence joins TRBV7-6 and TRBJ2-1; possible D gene TRBD1, 6 bases. The CDR3 totals 13 residues. Trimming removed 4 bases at V and 5 bases at J, with 9 bases between. Per germline, CDR1 SGHVS and CDR2 FNYEAQ. As DNA, the CDR3 is TGTGCCAGCAGCTACAGGGACAACAATGAGCAGTTCTTC. Translated, it gives CASSYRDNNEQFF. Full variable domain (missing parts from reference TRBV7-6 and TRBJ2-1): GAGVSQSPRYKVTKRGQDVALRCDPISGHVSLYWYRQALGQGPEFLTYFNYEAQQDKSGLPNDRFSAERPEGSISTLTIQRTEQRDSAMYRCASSYRDNNEQFFGPGTRLTVL.

The rearrangement links TRBV12-5 to TRBJ1-1; 8 bases line up with TRBD1. The germline CDR1 and CDR2 sequences are LGHNT and FRNRAP. V shed 1 base, J shed 0 bases, and the junction held 10 bases outside the gene matches. CDR3 length: 18 residues. The CDR3 sequence is CASGLARQGWSMNTEAFF. CDR3 coding DNA: TGTGCTAGTGGTTTGGCAAGACAGGGGTGGTCTATGAACACTGAAGCTTTCTTT.

The V call is TRBV5-1, the J call TRBJ1-3; a possible D gene is TRBD1 (6 bases). The CDR3 length is 14 residues. Trimming took off 7 bases at V and 1 base at J, with 12 bases between the two ends. In germline, CDR1 is SGHRS, CDR2 YFSETQ. The CDR3 DNA sequence: TGCGCCAGCGGGCAGGGGTTTTCTGGAAACACCATATATTTT. Amino acids: CASGQGFSGNTIYF.

This clone has only a few counts. CDR3 nucleotides: TGTGCCAGCAGTTTAGGGGACAGGGGCCCAAAGAAGCAGTACTTC. It translates to CASSLGDRGPKKQYF. The chain combines TRBV28 with TRBJ2-7, with 10 bases that match TRBD1. The CDR3 is 15 amino acids. With V trimmed by 2 bases and J by 8 bases, 9 bases remained unmatched. Germline values: CDR1 MDHEN, CDR2 SYDVKM.

The V call is TRBV19, the J call TRBJ2-1, with TRBD2 matching 9 bases. Unmatched junction bases numbered 4, after V lost 2 bases and J lost 2 bases. CDR1 LNHDA and CDR2 SQIVND come from the germline V gene (reference sequence). The CDR3 runs to 16 residues. The CDR3 region is CASSIKASGAYNEQFF. As DNA, the CDR3 is TGTGCCAGTAGTATAAAGGCTAGCGGGGCCTACAATGAGCAGTTCTTC.

CDR3 sequence (DNA): TGTGCCAGCAGTCGGACTAGCGGGTGGGGGGATACGCAGTATTTT. Protein product: CASSRTSGWGDTQYF. The genes are TRBV28 and TRBJ2-3, with 11 nucleotides matching TRBD2. V shed 5 bases, J shed 6 bases, and the junction held 7 bases outside the gene matches. The CDR3 sequence is 15 residues long. Germline values: CDR1 MDHEN, CDR2 SYDVKM. Together with reference TRBV28 and TRBJ2-3, the CDR3 gives the full variable domain: DVKVTQSSRYLVKRTGEKVFLECVQDMDHENMFWYRQDPGLGLRLIYFSYDVKMKEKGDIPEGYSVSREKKERFSLILESASTNQTSMYLCASSRTSGWGDTQYFGPGTRLTVL.

The chain employs TRBV18 and TRBJ2-1; 7 bases are a match to TRBD1. Germline V CDR1 and CDR2: KGHSH, LQKENI. After removal of 4 bases from V and 7 bases from J, the junction contained 7 bases not matched to a gene. The CDR3 spans 14 residues. CDR3 region: CASSLRQGRNEQFF. CDR3 in DNA: TGTGCCAGCTCACTCCGACAGGGCAGGAATGAGCAGTTCTTC. The variable domain in full, with the rest retrieved from reference TRBV18 and TRBJ2-1, is NAGVMQNPRHLVRRRGQEARLRCSPMKGHSHVYWYRQLPEEGLKFMVYLQKENIIDESGMPKERFSAEFPKEGPSILRIQQVVRGDSAAYFCASSLRQGRNEQFFGPGTRLTVL.

The rearrangement links TRBV7-9 to TRBJ2-3; TRBD1 or TRBD2 may be the D gene (5 bases each). CDR1 and CDR2 (germline): SEHNR, FQNEAQ (reference sequence). There are 15 residues in the CDR3. V lost 1 base to trimming and J lost 3 bases, with 11 bases between them. The CDR3 DNA follows: TGTGCCAGCAGCTTAGAAGGGACGACTACAGATACGCAGTATTTT. It yields the protein CASSLEGTTTDTQYF.

For the CDR3, the DNA is TGTGCCAGCAAAGAGGGGGCGACTGAAGCTTTCTTT. This gives the protein CASKEGATEAFF. The chain uses TRBV27 and TRBJ1-1; 7 bases agree with TRBD1. This CDR3 has 12 amino acids. Germline V lookup: CDR1 MNHEY, CDR2 SMNVEV (reference sequence). Germline trimming cut 7 bases from V and 5 bases from J; bases unmatched to any gene: 4.

The CDR3 sequence: CASSLTSGSQNNEQFF. The CDR3 coding sequence is TGCGCCAGCAGCCTGACTAGCGGGAGCCAAAACAATGAGCAGTTCTTC. The chain couples TRBV5-1 to TRBJ2-1; the match to TRBD2 covers 12 bases. Germline V lookup: CDR1 SGHRS, CDR2 YFSETQ. This CDR3 has 16 amino acids. V gave up 4 bases and J gave up 5 bases; unmatched junction bases: 7.

V is TRBV21-1 and J is TRBJ1-5; the table assigns TRBD1, which was not confirmed against the DNA. TRBV21-1 is termed a pseudogene. The CDR3 sequence is 20 residues long. The CDR3 bases are TGTGCCAGCAGCGGACCCAACCACCGGGACAGGGGGCCCGTCAATCAGCCCCAGCATTTT. Protein: CASSGPNHRDRGPVNQPQHF.

The chain uses TRBV18 and TRBJ1-1, with TRBD1 matching over 8 bases. This CDR3 comprises 15 residues. V lost 3 bases, J lost 5 bases, and 8 bases stayed unmatched. CDR1 KGHSH and CDR2 LQKENI come from the germline V gene. The CDR3 DNA sequence: TGTGCCAGCTCACCCGGTACAGGGGGATTAACTGAAGCTTTCTTT. Protein product: CASSPGTGGLTEAFF.

This clone was recorded a few times. V is TRBV7-2 and J is TRBJ2-7, with a possible D match to TRBD1 (5 bases). Trimming shortened V by 7 bases and J by 3 bases, and 19 bases separated the two germline ends. Germline CDR1 reads SGHTA; CDR2 reads FQGNSA. The CDR3 extends over 15 amino acids. The CDR3 region is CASKAGPRTLYEQYF. As DNA, the CDR3 is TGTGCCAGCAAAGCAGGGCCTCGTACTCTCTACGAGCAGTACTTC.

The rearrangement links TRBV20-1 to TRBJ2-3; D gene ambiguous. The CDR3 spans 11 residues. The germline V gene encodes CDR1 DFQATT and CDR2 SNEGSKA (reference sequence). The germline V and J ends were trimmed by 7 bases and 5 bases, with 10 bases remaining between them. The CDR3 reads CSVEQKDTQYF. CDR3 coding DNA: TGCAGTGTGGAACAGAAAGATACGCAGTATTTT.

The chain couples TRBV27 to TRBJ2-1; tentative D call: TRBD2 (6 bases). The V gene's germline CDR1 is MNHEY and CDR2 SMNVEV (reference sequence). Trimming stripped 5 bases from V and 4 bases from J, with 21 bases between. CDR3 length equals 17 residues. CDR3 amino acids: CASSPGLRARAYNEQFF. Written as DNA, the CDR3 is TGTGCCAGCAGTCCGGGACTGAGGGCCAGGGCGTACAATGAGCAGTTCTTC.

This clone was counted between two and nine times. The chain is built from TRBV4-1 and TRBJ2-7; 10 bases map to TRBD1. CDR1 is MGHRA and CDR2 is YSYEKL in the germline V gene. Germline trimming cut 1 base from V and 0 bases from J; bases unmatched to any gene: 0. The CDR3 spans 15 residues. DNA for the CDR3: TGCGCCAGCAGCCAAGGGGACAGGGGCTCCTACGAGCAGTACTTC. It encodes CASSQGDRGSYEQYF.

The CDR3 DNA reads TGTGCCAGTAGTATTACCGGGACTAGCGGGGCCGCGGCTACGCAGTATTTT. Translation gives CASSITGTSGAAATQYF. This chain joins TRBV19 and TRBJ2-3; 13 bases fit TRBD2. The V segment lost 3 bases and the J segment 8 bases; nucleotides outside the gene matches: 11. The CDR3 runs 17 residues. Germline V gene lookup returns CDR1 LNHDA and CDR2 SQIVND (reference sequence).

The chain uses TRBV7-8 and TRBJ2-3; D uncertain. V lost 7 bases and J lost 4, with 6 bases in between. The germline CDR1 and CDR2 sequences are SGHVS and FQNEAQ. CDR3 length equals 11 residues. As DNA, the CDR3 is TGTGCCAGCAAGTCAGCAGATACGCAGTATTTT. Translated: CASKSADTQYF.

V is TRBV11-3 and J is TRBJ2-5; D is uncertain. The germline V and J ends were trimmed by 2 bases and 5 bases, with 12 bases remaining between them. CDR3 size: 14 residues. From germline, CDR1 is SGHNT and CDR2 YENEEA. In nucleotides, the CDR3 is TGTGCCAGCAGCTTACACGAAGGGTTGGAGACCCAGTACTTC. Translated, it gives CASSLHEGLETQYF.

The rearrangement uses TRBV7-6 and TRBJ2-1; TRBD1 matches 8 bases. The V segment lost 6 bases and the J segment 0 bases; nucleotides outside the gene matches: 7. The germline CDR1 and CDR2 sequences are SGHVS and FNYEAQ. The CDR3 has 16 residues. The CDR3, as DNA: TGTGCCAGCAGTCCAACAGGGGGAAGCTCCTACAATGAGCAGTTCTTC. It encodes CASSPTGGSSYNEQFF.

The gene calls are TRBV18 and TRBJ1-2; D may be TRBD1 (6 bases). Trimming removed 1 base from V and 2 bases from J, with 14 bases in between. The CDR3 length is 16 residues. The germline CDR1 and CDR2 sequences are KGHSH and LQKENI. The CDR3 nucleotides are TGTGCCAGCTCACCACTCCCAGGGGAATTAAACTATGGCTACACCTTC. This sequence encodes CASSPLPGELNYGYTF.